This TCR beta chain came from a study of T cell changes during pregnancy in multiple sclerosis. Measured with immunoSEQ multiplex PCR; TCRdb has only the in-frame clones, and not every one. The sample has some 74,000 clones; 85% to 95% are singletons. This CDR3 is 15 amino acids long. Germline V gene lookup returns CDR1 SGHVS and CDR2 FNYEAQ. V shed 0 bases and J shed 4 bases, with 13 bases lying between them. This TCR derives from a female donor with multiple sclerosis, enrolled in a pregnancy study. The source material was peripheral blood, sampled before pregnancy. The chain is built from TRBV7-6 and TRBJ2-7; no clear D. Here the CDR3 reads CASSLATERLYEQYF. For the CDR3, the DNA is TGTGCCAGCAGCTTAGCTACAGAACGATTGTACGAGCAGTACTTC.